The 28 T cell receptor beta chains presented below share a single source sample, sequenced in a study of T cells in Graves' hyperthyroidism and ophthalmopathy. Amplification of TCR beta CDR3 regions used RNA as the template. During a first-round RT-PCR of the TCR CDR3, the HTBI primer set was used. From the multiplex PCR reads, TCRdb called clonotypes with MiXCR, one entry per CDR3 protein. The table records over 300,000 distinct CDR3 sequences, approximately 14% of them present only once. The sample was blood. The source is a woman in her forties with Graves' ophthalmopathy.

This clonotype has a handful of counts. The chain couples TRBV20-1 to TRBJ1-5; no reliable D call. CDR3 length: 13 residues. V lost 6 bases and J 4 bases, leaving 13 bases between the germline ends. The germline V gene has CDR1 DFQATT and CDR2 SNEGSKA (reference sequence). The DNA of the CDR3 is TGCAGTGCCGCCACACAGAGGAATCAGCCCCAGCATTTT. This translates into CSAATQRNQPQHF.

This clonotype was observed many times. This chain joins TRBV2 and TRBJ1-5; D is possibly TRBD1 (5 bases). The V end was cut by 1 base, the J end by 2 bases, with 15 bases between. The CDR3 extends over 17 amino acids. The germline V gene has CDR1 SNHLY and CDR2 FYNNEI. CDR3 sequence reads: CASSEVLRAAGNQPQHF. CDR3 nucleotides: TGTGCCAGCAGTGAAGTTCTCAGGGCGGCCGGCAATCAGCCCCAGCATTTT. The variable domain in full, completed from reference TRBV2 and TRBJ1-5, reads EPEVTQTPSHQVTQMGQEVILRCVPISNHLYFYWYRQILGQKVEFLVSFYNNEISEKSEIFDDQFSVERPDGSNFTLKIRSTKLEDSAMYFCASSEVLRAAGNQPQHFGDGTRLSIL.

CDR3 sequence reads: CASSLDNNEQFF. For the CDR3, the DNA is TGTGCCAGCAGCTTGGACAACAATGAGCAGTTCTTC. V gene TRBV5-6 combines with J gene TRBJ2-1; D not resolved. Trimming left V 0 bases short and J 5 bases short, with 3 bases between. The CDR3 contains 12 residues. Germline V gene sequence: CDR1 SGHDT, CDR2 YYEEEE.

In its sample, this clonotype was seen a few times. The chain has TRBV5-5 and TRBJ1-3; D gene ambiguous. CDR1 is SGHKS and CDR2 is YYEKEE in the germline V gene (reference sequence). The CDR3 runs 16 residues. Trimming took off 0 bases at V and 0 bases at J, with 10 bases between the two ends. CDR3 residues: CASSLDLSFSGNTIYF. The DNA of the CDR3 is TGTGCCAGCAGCTTGGACCTCTCGTTCTCTGGAAACACCATATATTTT.

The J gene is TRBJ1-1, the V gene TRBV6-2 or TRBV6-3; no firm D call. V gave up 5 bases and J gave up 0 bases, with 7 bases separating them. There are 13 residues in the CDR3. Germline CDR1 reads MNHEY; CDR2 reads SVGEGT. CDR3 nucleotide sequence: TGTGCCAGCAGTGCGTGGGTGAACACTGAAGCTTTCTTT. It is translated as CASSAWVNTEAFF.

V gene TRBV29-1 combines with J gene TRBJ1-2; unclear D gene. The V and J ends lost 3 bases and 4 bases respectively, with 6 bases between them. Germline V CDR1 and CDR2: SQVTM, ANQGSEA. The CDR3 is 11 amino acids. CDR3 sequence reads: CSVDYGYGYTF. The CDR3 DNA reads TGCAGCGTTGATTACGGCTATGGCTACACCTTC.

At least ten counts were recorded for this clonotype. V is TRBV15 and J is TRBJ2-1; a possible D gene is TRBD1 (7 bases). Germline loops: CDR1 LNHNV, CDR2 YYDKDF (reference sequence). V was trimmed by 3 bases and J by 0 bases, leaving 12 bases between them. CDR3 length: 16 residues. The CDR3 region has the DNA TGTGCCACCAGCAGCAGGGGGGTTACCTCCTACAATGAGCAGTTCTTC. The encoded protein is CATSSRGVTSYNEQFF.

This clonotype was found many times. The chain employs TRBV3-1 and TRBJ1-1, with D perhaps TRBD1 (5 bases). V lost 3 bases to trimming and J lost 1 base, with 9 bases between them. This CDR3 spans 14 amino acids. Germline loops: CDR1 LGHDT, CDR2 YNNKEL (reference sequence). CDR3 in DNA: TGTGCCAGCAGCCAGGGGGATCGGAACACTGAAGCTTTCTTT. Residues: CASSQGDRNTEAFF.

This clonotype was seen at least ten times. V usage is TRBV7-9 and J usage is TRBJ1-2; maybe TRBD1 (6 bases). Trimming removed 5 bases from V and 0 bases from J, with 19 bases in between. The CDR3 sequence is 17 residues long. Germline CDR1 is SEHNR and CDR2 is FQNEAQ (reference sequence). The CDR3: CASSPRAGTLTNYGYTF. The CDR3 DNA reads TGTGCCAGCAGCCCGCGGGCAGGGACATTGACTAACTATGGCTACACCTTC.

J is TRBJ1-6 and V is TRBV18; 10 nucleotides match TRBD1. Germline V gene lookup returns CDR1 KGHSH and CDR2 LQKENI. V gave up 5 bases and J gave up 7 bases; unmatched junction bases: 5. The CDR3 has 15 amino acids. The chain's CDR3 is CASSVGQGGNSPLHF. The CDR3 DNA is TGTGCCAGCTCAGTCGGACAGGGGGGCAATTCACCCCTCCACTTT.

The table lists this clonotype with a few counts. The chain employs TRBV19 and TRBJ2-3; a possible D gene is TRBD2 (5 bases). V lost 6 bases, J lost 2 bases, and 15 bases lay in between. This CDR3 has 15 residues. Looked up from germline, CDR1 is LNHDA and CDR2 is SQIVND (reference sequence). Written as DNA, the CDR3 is TGTGCCAGTAGCCCGGAGGCGGATGCCACAGATACGCAGTATTTT. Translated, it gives CASSPEADATDTQYF.

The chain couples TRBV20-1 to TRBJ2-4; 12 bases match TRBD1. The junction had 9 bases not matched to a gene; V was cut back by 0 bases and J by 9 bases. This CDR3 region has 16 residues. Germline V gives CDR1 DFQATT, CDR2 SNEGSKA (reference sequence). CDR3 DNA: TGCAGTGCTAGAGATGGGACAGGGGGCGCAGATATCATTCAGTACTTC. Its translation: CSARDGTGGADIIQYF.

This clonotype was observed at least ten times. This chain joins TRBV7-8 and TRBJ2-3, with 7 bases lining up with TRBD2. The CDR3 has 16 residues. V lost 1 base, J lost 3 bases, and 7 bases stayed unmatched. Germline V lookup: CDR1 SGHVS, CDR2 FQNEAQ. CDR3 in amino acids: CASSLVPGGGTDTQYF. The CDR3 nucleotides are TGTGCCAGCAGCTTAGTTCCGGGGGGAGGGACAGATACGCAGTATTTT.

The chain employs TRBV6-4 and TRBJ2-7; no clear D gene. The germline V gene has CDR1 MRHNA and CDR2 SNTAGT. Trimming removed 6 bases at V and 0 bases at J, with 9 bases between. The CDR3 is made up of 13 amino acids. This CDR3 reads CASRYIPSYEQYF. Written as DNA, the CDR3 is TGTGCCAGCAGGTACATCCCCTCCTACGAGCAGTACTTC.

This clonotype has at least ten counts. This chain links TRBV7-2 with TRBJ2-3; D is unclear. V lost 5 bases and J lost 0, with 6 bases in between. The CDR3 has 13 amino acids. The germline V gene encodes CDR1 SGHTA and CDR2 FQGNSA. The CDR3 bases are TGTGCCAGCAGCACGGACAGCACAGATACGCAGTATTTT. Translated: CASSTDSTDTQYF.

The CDR3, as DNA: TGTGCCAGCAGTTTCGGGACTGGGGGTAGCGGGCAAGAGACCCAGTACTTC. It specifies CASSFGTGGSGQETQYF. This rearrangement joins TRBV12-3 or TRBV12-4 to TRBJ2-5, with 7 bases fitting TRBD2. The CDR3 spans 17 residues. Trimming cost V 3 bases and J 2 bases; bases outside gene matches: 12.

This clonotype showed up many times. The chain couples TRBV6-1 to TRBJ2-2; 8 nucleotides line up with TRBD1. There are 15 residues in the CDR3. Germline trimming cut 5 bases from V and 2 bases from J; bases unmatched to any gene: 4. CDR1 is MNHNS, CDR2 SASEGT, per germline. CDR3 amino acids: CASSRDRSNTGELFF. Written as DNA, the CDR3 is TGTGCCAGCAGTAGGGACAGGAGCAACACCGGGGAGCTGTTTTTT.

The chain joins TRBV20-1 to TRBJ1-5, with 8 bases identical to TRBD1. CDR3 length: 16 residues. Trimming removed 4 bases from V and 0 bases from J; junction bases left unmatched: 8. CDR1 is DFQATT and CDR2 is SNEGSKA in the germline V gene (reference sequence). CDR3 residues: CSAMGQESYSNQPQHF. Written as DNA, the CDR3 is TGCAGTGCTATGGGACAGGAATCATATAGCAATCAGCCCCAGCATTTT.

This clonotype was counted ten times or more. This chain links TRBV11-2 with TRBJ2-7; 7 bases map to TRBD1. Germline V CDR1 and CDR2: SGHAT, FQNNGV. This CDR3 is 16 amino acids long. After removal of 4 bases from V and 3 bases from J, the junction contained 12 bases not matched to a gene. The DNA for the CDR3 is TGTGCCAGCAGCTCAAACGACAGGGCTAGTAGCTACGAGCAGTACTTC. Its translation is CASSSNDRASSYEQYF.

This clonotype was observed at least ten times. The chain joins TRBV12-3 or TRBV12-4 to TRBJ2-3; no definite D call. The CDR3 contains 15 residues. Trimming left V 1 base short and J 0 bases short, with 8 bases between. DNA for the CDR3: TGTGCCAGCAGTTTAGAGGTACCTAGCACAGATACGCAGTATTTT. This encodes CASSLEVPSTDTQYF.

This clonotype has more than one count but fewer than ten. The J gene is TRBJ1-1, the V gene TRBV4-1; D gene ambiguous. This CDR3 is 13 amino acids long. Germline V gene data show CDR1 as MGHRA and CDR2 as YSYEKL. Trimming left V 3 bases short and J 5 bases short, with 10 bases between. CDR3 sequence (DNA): TGCGCCAGCAGCCAGATCGTTGGGACTGAAGCTTTCTTT. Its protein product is CASSQIVGTEAFF.

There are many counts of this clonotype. CDR3 bases: TGTGCCAGCAGCGGACAGTCGACAGATACGCAGTATTTT. Its translation: CASSGQSTDTQYF. The chain recombines TRBV3-1 with TRBJ2-3; D possibly corresponds to TRBD1 (6 bases). V dropped 5 bases and J dropped 3 bases, with 9 bases sitting between them. The CDR3 spans 13 residues. CDR1 and CDR2 (germline): LGHDT, YNNKEL (reference sequence).

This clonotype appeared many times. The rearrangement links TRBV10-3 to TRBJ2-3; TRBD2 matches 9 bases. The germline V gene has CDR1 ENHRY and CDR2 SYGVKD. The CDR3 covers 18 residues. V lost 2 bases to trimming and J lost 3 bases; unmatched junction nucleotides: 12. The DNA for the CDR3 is TGTGCCATCAGTGAGAGGCTAGCGGGGACAAAAAGGACAGATACGCAGTATTTT. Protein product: CAISERLAGTKRTDTQYF.

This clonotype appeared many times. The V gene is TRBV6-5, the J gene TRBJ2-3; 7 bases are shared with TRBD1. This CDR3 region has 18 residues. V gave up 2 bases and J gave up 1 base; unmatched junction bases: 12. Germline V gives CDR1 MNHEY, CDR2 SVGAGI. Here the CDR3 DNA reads TGTGCCAGCAGTTACAATACCGCCCGACAGGGCGGCACAGATACGCAGTATTTT. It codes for CASSYNTARQGGTDTQYF.

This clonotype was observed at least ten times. The CDR3 bases are TGTGCTAGCGGGGTGGGACTGACGAACACCGGGGAGCTGTTTTTT. It encodes CASGVGLTNTGELFF. The chain is built from TRBV12-5 and TRBJ2-2; a weak D match, TRBD2 (6 bases). Trimming took off 9 bases at V and 0 bases at J, with 14 bases between the two ends. This CDR3 is 15 amino acids long. Per the germline V gene, CDR1 is LGHNT and CDR2 is FRNRAP.

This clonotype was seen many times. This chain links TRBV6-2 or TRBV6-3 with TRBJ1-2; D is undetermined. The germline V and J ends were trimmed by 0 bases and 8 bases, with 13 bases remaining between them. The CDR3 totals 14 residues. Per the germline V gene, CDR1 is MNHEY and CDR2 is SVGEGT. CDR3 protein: CASSYSGGTRGYTF. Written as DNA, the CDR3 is TGTGCCAGCAGTTACTCAGGCGGTACTAGAGGCTACACCTTC.

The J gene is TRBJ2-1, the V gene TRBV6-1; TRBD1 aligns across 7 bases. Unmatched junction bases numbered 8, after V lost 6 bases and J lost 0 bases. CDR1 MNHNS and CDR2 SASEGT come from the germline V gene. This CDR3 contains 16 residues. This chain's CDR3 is CASSRQGVGSYNEQFF. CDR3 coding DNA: TGTGCCAGCAGCCGACAGGGAGTTGGCTCCTACAATGAGCAGTTCTTC.

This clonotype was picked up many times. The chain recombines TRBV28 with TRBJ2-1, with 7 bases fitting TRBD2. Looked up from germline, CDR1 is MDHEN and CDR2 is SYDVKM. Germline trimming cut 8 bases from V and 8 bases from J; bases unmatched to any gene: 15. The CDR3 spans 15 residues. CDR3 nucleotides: TGTGCCAGCTCTTCAAGGACTAGATTTCTCTATGAGCAGTTCTTC. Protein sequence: CASSSRTRFLYEQFF.